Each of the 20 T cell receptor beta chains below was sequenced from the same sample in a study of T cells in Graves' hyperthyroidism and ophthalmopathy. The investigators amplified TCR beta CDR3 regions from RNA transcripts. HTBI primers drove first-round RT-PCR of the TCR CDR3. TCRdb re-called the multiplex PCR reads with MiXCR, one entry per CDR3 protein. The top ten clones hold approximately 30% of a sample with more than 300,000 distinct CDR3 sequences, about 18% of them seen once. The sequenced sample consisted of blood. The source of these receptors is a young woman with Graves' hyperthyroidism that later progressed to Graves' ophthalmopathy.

In nucleotides, the CDR3 is TGTGCCAGCAGGGTCACCGGGACTAGCGGGAGCCAAGAGACCCAGTACTTC. Translation: CASRVTGTSGSQETQYF. The V and J genes are TRBV2 and TRBJ2-5; 14 bases map to TRBD2. Germline V gene lookup returns CDR1 SNHLY and CDR2 FYNNEI. V lost 6 bases to trimming and J lost 1 base; unmatched junction nucleotides: 7. The CDR3 extends over 17 amino acids.

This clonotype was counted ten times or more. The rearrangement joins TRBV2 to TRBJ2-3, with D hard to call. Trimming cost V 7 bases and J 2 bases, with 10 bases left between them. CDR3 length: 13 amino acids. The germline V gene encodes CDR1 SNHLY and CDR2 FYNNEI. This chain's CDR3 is CASTPTLTDTQYF. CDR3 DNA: TGTGCCAGCACCCCCACCCTCACAGATACGCAGTATTTT.

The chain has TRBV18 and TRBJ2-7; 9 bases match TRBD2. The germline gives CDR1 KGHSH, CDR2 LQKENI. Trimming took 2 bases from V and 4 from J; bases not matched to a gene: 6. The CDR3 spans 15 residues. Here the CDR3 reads CASSPEVTSGYEQYF. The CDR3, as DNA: TGTGCCAGCTCACCAGAGGTGACTAGCGGTTACGAGCAGTACTTC.

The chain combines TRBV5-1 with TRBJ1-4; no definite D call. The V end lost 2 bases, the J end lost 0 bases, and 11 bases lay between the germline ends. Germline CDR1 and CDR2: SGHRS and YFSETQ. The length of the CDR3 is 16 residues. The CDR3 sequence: CASSLNLVATNEKLFF. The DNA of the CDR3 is TGCGCCAGCAGCTTAAACCTAGTTGCAACTAATGAAAAACTGTTTTTT.

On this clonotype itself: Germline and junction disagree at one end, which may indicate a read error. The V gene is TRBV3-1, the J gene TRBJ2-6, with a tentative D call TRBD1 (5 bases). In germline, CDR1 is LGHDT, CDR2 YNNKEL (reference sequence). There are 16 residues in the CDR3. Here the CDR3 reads CASSQEYVAGANVPTF. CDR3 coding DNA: TGTGCCAGCAGCCAAGAGTACGTCGCTGGGGCCAACGTCCCGACTTTC.

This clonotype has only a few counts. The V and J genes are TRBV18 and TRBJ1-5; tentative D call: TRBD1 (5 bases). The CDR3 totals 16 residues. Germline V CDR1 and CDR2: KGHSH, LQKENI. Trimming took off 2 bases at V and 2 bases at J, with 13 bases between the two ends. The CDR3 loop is CASSPKGLGGNQPQHF. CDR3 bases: TGTGCCAGCTCACCAAAAGGCCTGGGGGGCAATCAGCCCCAGCATTTT.

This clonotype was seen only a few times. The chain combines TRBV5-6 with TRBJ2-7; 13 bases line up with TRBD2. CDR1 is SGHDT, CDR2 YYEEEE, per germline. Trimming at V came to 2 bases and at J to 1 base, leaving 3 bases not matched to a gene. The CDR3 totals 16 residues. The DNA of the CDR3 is TGTGCCAGCAGCTTCGGACTAGCGGGGGCGTCCTACGAGCAGTACTTC. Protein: CASSFGLAGASYEQYF.

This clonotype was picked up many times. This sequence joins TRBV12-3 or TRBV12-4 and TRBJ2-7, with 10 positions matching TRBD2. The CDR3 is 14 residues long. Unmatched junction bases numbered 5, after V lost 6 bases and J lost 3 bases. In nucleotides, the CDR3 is TGTGCCAGCAGACTTAGCGGGGGGTACTACGAGCAGTACTTC. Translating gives CASRLSGGYYEQYF.

The CDR3 sequence is CASSQAYTAYEQYF. The CDR3 bases are TGTGCCAGCAGCCAAGCCTATACGGCCTACGAGCAGTACTTC. V usage is TRBV4-2 and J usage is TRBJ2-7; D gene unclear. The ends were cut back, 1 base at V and 2 bases at J, with 9 bases in the middle. In germline, CDR1 is LGHNA, CDR2 YNFKEQ. This CDR3 region has 14 residues.

CDR3: CASRSGSSYNEQFF. CDR3 bases: TGTGCCAGCCGGAGCGGGAGCTCCTACAATGAGCAGTTCTTC. The rearrangement uses TRBV5-4 and TRBJ2-1; 8 bases map to TRBD2. Germline trimming cut 7 bases from V and 0 bases from J; bases unmatched to any gene: 3. CDR3 size: 14 residues. Germline assignment: CDR1 SGHNT and CDR2 YYREEE (reference sequence). Using reference TRBV5-4 and TRBJ2-1 for the parts outside the CDR3, the full variable domain is ETGVTQSPTHLIKTRGQQVTLRCSSQSGHNTVSWYQQALGQGPQFIFQYYREEENGRGNFPPRFSGLQFPNYSSELNVNALELDDSALYLCASRSGSSYNEQFFGPGTRLTVL.

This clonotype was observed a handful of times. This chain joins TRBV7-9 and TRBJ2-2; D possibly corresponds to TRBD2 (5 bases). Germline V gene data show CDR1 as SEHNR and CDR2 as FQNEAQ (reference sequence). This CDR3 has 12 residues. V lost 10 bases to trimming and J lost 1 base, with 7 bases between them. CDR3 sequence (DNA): TGTGCCAAGGGAGAGAACACCGGGGAGCTGTTTTTT. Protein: CAKGENTGELFF.

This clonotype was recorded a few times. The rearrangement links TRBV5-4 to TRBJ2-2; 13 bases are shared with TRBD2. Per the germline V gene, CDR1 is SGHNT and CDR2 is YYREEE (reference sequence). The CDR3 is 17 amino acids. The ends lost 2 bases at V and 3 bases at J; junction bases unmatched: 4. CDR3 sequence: CASSFGLAGVDTGELFF. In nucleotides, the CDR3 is TGTGCCAGCAGCTTCGGACTAGCGGGGGTGGACACCGGGGAGCTGTTTTTT.

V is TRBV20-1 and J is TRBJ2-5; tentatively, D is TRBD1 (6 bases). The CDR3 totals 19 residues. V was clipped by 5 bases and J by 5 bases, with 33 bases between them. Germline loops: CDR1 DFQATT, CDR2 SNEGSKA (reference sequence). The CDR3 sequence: CSALDATGHPMGKTETQYF. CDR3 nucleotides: TGCAGTGCTCTCGACGCCACGGGACACCCCATGGGTAAAACGGAGACCCAGTACTTC.

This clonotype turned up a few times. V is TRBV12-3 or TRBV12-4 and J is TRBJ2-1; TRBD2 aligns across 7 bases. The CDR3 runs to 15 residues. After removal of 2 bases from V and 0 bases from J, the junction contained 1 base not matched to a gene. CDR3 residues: CASSLLAASYNEQFF. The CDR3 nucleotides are TGTGCCAGCAGTTTACTAGCGGCCTCCTACAATGAGCAGTTCTTC.

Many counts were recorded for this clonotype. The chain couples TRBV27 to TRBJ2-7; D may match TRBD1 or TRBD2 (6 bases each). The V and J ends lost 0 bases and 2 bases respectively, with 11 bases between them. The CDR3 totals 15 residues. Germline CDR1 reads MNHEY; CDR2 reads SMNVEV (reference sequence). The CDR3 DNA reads TGTGCCAGCAGTTTATCGGGGGGCGGTGCCTACGAGCAGTACTTC. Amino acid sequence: CASSLSGGGAYEQYF.

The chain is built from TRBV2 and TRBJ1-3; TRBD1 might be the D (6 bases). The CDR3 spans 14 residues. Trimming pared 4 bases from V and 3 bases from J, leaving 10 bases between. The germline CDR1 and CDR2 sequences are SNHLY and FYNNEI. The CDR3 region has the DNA TGTGCCAGCAGTGGAGGCAGGGGTGGAAACACCATATATTTT. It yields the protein CASSGGRGGNTIYF.

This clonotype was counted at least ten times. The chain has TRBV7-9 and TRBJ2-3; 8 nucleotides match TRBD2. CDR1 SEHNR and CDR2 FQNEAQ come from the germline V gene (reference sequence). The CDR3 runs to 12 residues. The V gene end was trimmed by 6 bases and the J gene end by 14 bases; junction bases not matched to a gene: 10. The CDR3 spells CASSDGREVAYF. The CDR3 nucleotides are TGTGCCAGCAGTGATGGGCGGGAGGTCGCGTATTTT.

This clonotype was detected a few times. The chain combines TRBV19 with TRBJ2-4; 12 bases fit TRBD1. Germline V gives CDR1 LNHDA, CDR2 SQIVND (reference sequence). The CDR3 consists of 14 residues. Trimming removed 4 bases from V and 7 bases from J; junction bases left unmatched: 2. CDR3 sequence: CASSKGQGANIQYF. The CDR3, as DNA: TGTGCCAGTAGTAAGGGACAGGGGGCGAACATTCAGTACTTC.

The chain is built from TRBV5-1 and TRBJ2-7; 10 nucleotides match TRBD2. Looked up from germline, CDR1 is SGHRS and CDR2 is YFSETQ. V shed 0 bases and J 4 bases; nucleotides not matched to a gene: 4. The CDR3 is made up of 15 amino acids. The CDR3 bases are TGCGCCAGCAGCTTGGGTGGTAGCGGGAGGTACGAGCAGTACTTC. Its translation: CASSLGGSGRYEQYF.

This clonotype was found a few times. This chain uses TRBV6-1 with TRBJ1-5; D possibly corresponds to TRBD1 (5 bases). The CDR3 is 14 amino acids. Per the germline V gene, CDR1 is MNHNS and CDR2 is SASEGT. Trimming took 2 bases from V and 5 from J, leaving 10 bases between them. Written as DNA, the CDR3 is TGTGCCAGCAGTGAACTGGAGACAGATCAGCCCCAGCATTTT. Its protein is CASSELETDQPQHF.